The 27 T cell receptor beta chains below were found in one sample sequenced in a study of blood T cell repertoires in COVID-19. Measured with immunoSEQ multiplex PCR; TCRdb has only the in-frame clones, and not every one. The sample lists approximately 90,000 clones; roughly four fifths were seen once. Sequencing used peripheral blood. These receptor sequences come from a woman aged 80 or over with acute or convalescent COVID-19.

The chain recombines TRBV6-4 with TRBJ2-2; D is ambiguous. The CDR3 runs to 15 residues. Trimming took off 7 bases at V and 4 bases at J, with 16 bases between the two ends. CDR1 is MRHNA and CDR2 is SNTAGT in the germline V gene. The CDR3 loop reads CASKNDQRGTGELFF. The CDR3 DNA is TGTGCCAGCAAAAATGATCAACGAGGCACCGGGGAGCTGTTTTTT.

The rearrangement joins TRBV18 to TRBJ1-2; 8 nucleotides line up with TRBD1. This CDR3 comprises 13 residues. Germline V gene lookup returns CDR1 KGHSH and CDR2 LQKENI. V lost 3 bases, J lost 4 bases, and 1 base stayed unmatched. CDR3: CASSPQGAYGYTF. In DNA, the CDR3 is TGTGCCAGCTCACCTCAGGGGGCCTATGGCTACACCTTC. Full variable domain (outside the CDR3, taken from reference TRBV18 and TRBJ1-2): NAGVMQNPRHLVRRRGQEARLRCSPMKGHSHVYWYRQLPEEGLKFMVYLQKENIIDESGMPKERFSAEFPKEGPSILRIQQVVRGDSAAYFCASSPQGAYGYTFGSGTRLTVV.

The chain carries TRBV19 and TRBJ1-1; TRBD1 is a possible D gene (5 bases). CDR3 size: 12 residues. Germline V gives CDR1 LNHDA, CDR2 SQIVND (reference sequence). With 2 bases removed from V and 7 bases from J, the gap between germline ends came to 8 bases. CDR3 sequence reads: CASSIRGLEAFF. CDR3 sequence (DNA): TGTGCCAGTAGTATAAGGGGCCTTGAAGCTTTCTTT. Full variable domain (remainder filled in from reference TRBV19 and TRBJ1-1): DGGITQSPKYLFRKEGQNVTLSCEQNLNHDAMYWYRQDPGQGLRLIYYSQIVNDFQKGDIAEGYSVSREKKESFPLTVTSAQKNPTAFYLCASSIRGLEAFFGQGTRLTVV.

This chain connects TRBV20-1 to TRBJ2-2; no clear D gene. Germline V gives CDR1 DFQATT, CDR2 SNEGSKA (reference sequence). The CDR3 contains 11 residues. Trimming pared 5 bases from V and 5 bases from J, leaving 6 bases between. CDR3 DNA: TGCAGTGCTCCCTTTACCGGGGAGCTGTTTTTT. It yields the protein CSAPFTGELFF.

Turning to this clone: The junction and the germline gene differ at one end; a read error may be behind it. The chain is built from TRBV6-5 and TRBJ2-1; 10 nucleotides match TRBD2. The CDR3 loop spans 15 amino acids. Germline-derived CDR1 and CDR2 are MNHEY and SVGAGI. The CDR3 DNA is TGTGCCAGCTGGACTAGCGGAGCGGTCTACTATGAGCAGTTCTTC. Its protein is CASWTSGAVYYEQFF.

The rearrangement joins TRBV27 to TRBJ2-7; TRBD2 is a possible D gene (6 bases). Trimming stripped 2 bases from V and 2 bases from J, with 16 bases between. Germline values: CDR1 MNHEY, CDR2 SMNVEV (reference sequence). This CDR3 region has 16 residues. The CDR3 region is CASSLQLARGTYEQYF. CDR3 nucleotides: TGTGCCAGCAGTTTACAGCTAGCGAGAGGGACCTACGAGCAGTACTTC.

V usage is TRBV6-1 and J usage is TRBJ2-7, with a tentative D call TRBD1 (6 bases). Germline V lookup: CDR1 MNHNS, CDR2 SASEGT. V was shortened by 0 bases and J by 2 bases, with 17 bases between the two germline ends. This CDR3 contains 17 residues. The CDR3 is CASSEALLRGSTYEQYF. CDR3 nucleotide sequence: TGTGCCAGCAGTGAAGCGCTTCTCAGGGGAAGTACCTACGAGCAGTACTTC.

The chain combines TRBV5-6 with TRBJ2-7; a possible D gene is TRBD2 (5 bases). Trimming stripped 0 bases from V and 9 bases from J, with 13 bases between. Looked up from germline, CDR1 is SGHDT and CDR2 is YYEEEE. The CDR3 is made up of 13 amino acids. CDR3 sequence reads: CASSLVSGIGQYF. The CDR3 DNA reads as TGTGCCAGCAGCTTGGTATCCGGGATCGGGCAGTACTTC. Full variable domain (rest looked up from reference TRBV5-6 and TRBJ2-7): DAGVTQSPTHLIKTRGQQVTLRCSPKSGHDTVSWYQQALGQGPQFIFQYYEEEERQRGNFPDRFSGHQFPNYSSELNVNALLLGDSALYLCASSLVSGIGQYFGPGTRLTVT.

This chain uses TRBV28 with TRBJ1-2, with unresolved D. The CDR3 is 14 amino acids. V was cut by 7 bases and J by 5 bases, with 17 bases left in between. Germline CDR1 is MDHEN and CDR2 is SYDVKM. In DNA form, the CDR3 reads TGTGCCAGCAAAGAGTTCCGGAGCGATTATGGCTACACCTTC. It encodes CASKEFRSDYGYTF.

CDR3: CASSTGPPSGANVLTF. Written as DNA, the CDR3 is TGTGCCAGCAGCACAGGACCGCCCTCTGGGGCCAACGTCCTGACTTTC. V and J are TRBV9 and TRBJ2-6, with D possibly being TRBD1 (5 bases). This CDR3 region has 16 residues. V was pared by 4 bases and J by 0 bases, with 11 bases between. CDR1 and CDR2 from the germline V gene are SGDLS and YYNGEE.

V and J are TRBV19 and TRBJ1-1; D is ambiguous. V lost 6 bases and J lost 0, with 20 bases in between. Per the germline V gene, CDR1 is LNHDA and CDR2 is SQIVND (reference sequence). The CDR3 totals 17 residues. CDR3 DNA sequence: TGTGCCAGTAGCCCGAGTGGGAGGTATTCTATGAACACTGAAGCTTTCTTT. Protein product: CASSPSGRYSMNTEAFF.

The chain combines TRBV5-4 with TRBJ2-3; TRBD1 matches 7 bases. This CDR3 spans 14 amino acids. Unmatched junction bases numbered 4, after V lost 2 bases and J lost 4 bases. Germline lookup yields CDR1 SGHNT and CDR2 YYREEE (reference sequence). CDR3 DNA sequence: TGTGCCAGCAGCTTCGGGACAGACTCAGATACGCAGTATTTT. This encodes CASSFGTDSDTQYF.

This clone was seen once. The rearrangement links TRBV6-6 to TRBJ1-1; possible D gene TRBD1, 6 bases. Germline V CDR1 and CDR2: MNHNY, SVGAGI (reference sequence). The germline V and J ends were trimmed by 6 bases and 2 bases, with 13 bases remaining between them. This CDR3 contains 14 residues. The DNA for the CDR3 is TGTGCCAGCAGCCCACCGACAGGAAACACTGAAGCTTTCTTT. Its translation is CASSPPTGNTEAFF.

The V and J genes are TRBV9 and TRBJ2-5; D might be TRBD2 (7 bases). Looked up from germline, CDR1 is SGDLS and CDR2 is YYNGEE. The CDR3 has 15 amino acids. The germline V and J ends were trimmed by 5 bases and 3 bases, with 17 bases remaining between them. The CDR3 region is CASRRGGGWKETQYF. The CDR3 bases are TGTGCCAGCAGGCGTGGCGGGGGCTGGAAAGAGACCCAGTACTTC.

This CDR3 is CASSGLALKLYEQYF. For the CDR3, the DNA is TGTGCCAGCAGTGGCCTAGCGCTCAAACTCTACGAGCAGTACTTC. The rearrangement uses TRBV28 and TRBJ2-7; TRBD2 might be the D (6 bases). Trimming cost V 5 bases and J 3 bases, with 17 bases left between them. This CDR3 contains 15 residues. Germline loops: CDR1 MDHEN, CDR2 SYDVKM.

The chain couples TRBV2 to TRBJ1-2; TRBD1 matches 11 bases. The germline gives CDR1 SNHLY, CDR2 FYNNEI. The CDR3 consists of 15 residues. J was trimmed by 4 bases and V by 6 bases; bases with no gene match: 7. The CDR3 bases are TGTGCCAGCAGGGGGGGACAGGGGGAATCCTATGGCTACACCTTC. It codes for CASRGGQGESYGYTF.

This chain uses TRBV19 with TRBJ1-2; D is unclear. Germline V gives CDR1 LNHDA, CDR2 SQIVND (reference sequence). Trimming removed 0 bases from V and 5 bases from J, with 7 bases in between. This CDR3 region has 13 residues. Here the CDR3 reads CASSIDWAYGYTF. The CDR3 DNA reads as TGTGCCAGTAGTATAGATTGGGCATATGGCTACACCTTC.

This chain uses TRBV7-8 with TRBJ1-4; D is unclear. V was trimmed by 5 bases and J by 8 bases, leaving 18 bases between them. Germline values: CDR1 SGHVS, CDR2 FQNEAQ. The CDR3 spans 15 residues. CDR3 residues: CASSQNEVLSEKLFF. The CDR3 nucleotides are TGTGCCAGCAGCCAGAACGAGGTCCTGTCAGAAAAACTGTTTTTT.

V and J are TRBV29-1 and TRBJ2-5, with 12 bases identical to TRBD1. Germline CDR1 reads SQVTM; CDR2 reads ANQGSEA. Unmatched junction bases numbered 6, after V lost 3 bases and J lost 4 bases. CDR3 length: 15 residues. The CDR3 nucleotides read TGCAGCGTTGACGCTCGGGACAGGGGGCTAGAGACCCAGTACTTC. Protein sequence: CSVDARDRGLETQYF.

This clone was counted once. V is TRBV29-1 and J is TRBJ1-2; D might be TRBD1 (6 bases). V lost 2 bases, J lost 3 bases, and 10 bases lay in between. The CDR3 sequence is 13 residues long. CDR1 and CDR2 (germline): SQVTM, ANQGSEA. CDR3 loop: CSVEREGDYGYTF. DNA of the CDR3: TGCAGCGTTGAAAGGGAGGGGGACTATGGCTACACCTTC.

V gene TRBV27 combines with J gene TRBJ2-2; possible D gene TRBD2, 6 bases. Germline V gives CDR1 MNHEY, CDR2 SMNVEV (reference sequence). CDR3 size: 15 residues. With 6 bases removed from V and 0 bases from J, the gap between germline ends came to 11 bases. The CDR3 bases are TGTGCCAGCAGCCCAGCGGGTTCGAACACCGGGGAGCTGTTTTTT. This gives the protein CASSPAGSNTGELFF.

In its sample, this clone was seen once. The genes are TRBV5-8 and TRBJ1-1, with TRBD1 as a possible D gene (6 bases). The CDR3 contains 14 residues. Trimming removed 4 bases from V and 4 bases from J, with 14 bases in between. Germline V CDR1 and CDR2: SGHTS, YDEGEE. CDR3 nucleotide sequence: TGTGCCAGCAGCCTCAGGGGTAAGGGCACTGAAGCTTTCTTT. Its translation is CASSLRGKGTEAFF.

This chain connects TRBV10-3 to TRBJ2-1; TRBD2 matches 12 bases. This CDR3 is 14 amino acids long. The trim removed 6 bases at V and 8 bases at J, leaving 5 bases unmatched. Germline V gene data show CDR1 as ENHRY and CDR2 as SYGVKD. The CDR3 DNA follows: TGTGCCATCAGGCAGACTAGCGGGAGCTATGAGCAGTTCTTC. Translating it yields CAIRQTSGSYEQFF.

The genes are TRBV7-3 and TRBJ1-2; D perhaps matches TRBD1 (6 bases). CDR1 and CDR2 from the germline V gene are SGHTA and FQGTGA. The CDR3 totals 15 residues. Trimming took 2 bases from V and 1 from J, leaving 11 bases between them. As DNA, the CDR3 is TGTGCCAGCAGCTTAGGGACACTCGATAACTATGGCTACACCTTC. Translation gives CASSLGTLDNYGYTF.

The rearrangement joins TRBV10-3 to TRBJ2-3; TRBD2 matches at 12 bases. The CDR3 sequence is 16 residues long. V lost 4 bases and J lost 4; bases outside the gene matches: 6. CDR1 is ENHRY and CDR2 is SYGVKD in the germline V gene. The CDR3 DNA reads TGTGCCATCAGTGCCAGACTAGCGGGAGTTGCAGATACGCAGTATTTT. Translation: CAISARLAGVADTQYF.

The chain joins TRBV6-1 to TRBJ1-2; D is unresolved. CDR1 is MNHNS, CDR2 SASEGT, per germline. V was pared by 1 base and J by 7 bases, with 10 bases between. The CDR3 has 13 residues. The CDR3 reads CASSEDPTLGYTF. The CDR3 DNA sequence: TGTGCCAGCAGTGAAGACCCGACACTTGGCTACACCTTC.

The chain combines TRBV27 with TRBJ1-5; D is uncertain. CDR1 is MNHEY and CDR2 is SMNVEV in the germline V gene (reference sequence). V shed 8 bases and J shed 6 bases, with 14 bases lying between them. This CDR3 contains 13 residues. The CDR3 sequence is CASGRDWTQPQHF. The CDR3 DNA follows: TGTGCCAGCGGACGGGATTGGACTCAGCCCCAGCATTTT.